There are a few counts of the clone carrying this TCR beta chain. V was trimmed by 1 base and J by 3 bases, leaving 10 bases between them. There are 15 residues in the CDR3. The germline CDR1 and CDR2 sequences are SGHTA and FQGNSA. Assay used: immunoSEQ multiplex PCR; TCRdb lists only in-frame clones, some missing. The sample comprises approximately 76,000 clones, approximately 83% of which are singletons, and roughly 4.8% rests with the top ten. The sample belongs to a study of technical replicates of blood from several donors. Sequencing was performed on PBMCs. The V call is TRBV7-2, the J call TRBJ1-5; D is possibly TRBD1 (6 bases). The clonotype was recovered from a human donor in good health. Some clones in this sample may be carry-over from other donors' samples. The CDR3 loop is CASSLDQGNNQPQHF. The CDR3 region has the DNA TGTGCCAGCAGCTTAGACCAGGGGAACAATCAGCCCCAGCATTTT.